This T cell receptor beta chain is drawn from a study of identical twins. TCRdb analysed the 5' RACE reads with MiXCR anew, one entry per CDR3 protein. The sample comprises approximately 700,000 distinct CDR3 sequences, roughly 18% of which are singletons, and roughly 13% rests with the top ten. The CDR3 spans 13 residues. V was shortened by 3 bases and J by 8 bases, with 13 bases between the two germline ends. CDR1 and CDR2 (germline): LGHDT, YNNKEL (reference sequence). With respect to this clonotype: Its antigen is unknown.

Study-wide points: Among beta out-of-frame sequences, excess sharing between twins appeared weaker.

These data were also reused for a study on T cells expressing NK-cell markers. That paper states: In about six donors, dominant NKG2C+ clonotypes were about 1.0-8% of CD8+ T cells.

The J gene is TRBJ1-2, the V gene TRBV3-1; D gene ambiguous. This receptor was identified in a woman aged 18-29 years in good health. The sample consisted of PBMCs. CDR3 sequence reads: CASSHLDFIGYTF. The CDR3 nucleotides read TGTGCCAGCAGCCATCTAGACTTCATAGGCTACACCTTC.